The present T cell receptor beta chain was sequenced within a study of blood T cell repertoires in COVID-19. Here immunoSEQ multiplex PCR was the method, and the copy in TCRdb shows in-frame clones only, minus some. The sample yields hundreds of thousands of clones, roughly 90% seen once. V dropped 6 bases and J dropped 3; count of bases not matched to a gene: 6. The CDR3 runs to 15 residues. Germline CDR1 reads SGHRS; CDR2 reads YFSETQ. Source material: PBMCs or T cells enriched from blood (not recorded which). This rearrangement joins TRBV5-1 to TRBJ2-1; 10 nucleotides agree with TRBD1. This sequence was found in a man in his fifties or sixties who had recovered from COVID-19. CDR3: CASTPGQGIYNEQFF. CDR3 nucleotides: TGCGCCAGCACCCCGGGACAGGGGATCTACAATGAGCAGTTCTTC.